The T cell receptor (beta chain) under discussion was sequenced for a study of blood T cell repertoires in COVID-19. The CDR3 sequence is 14 residues long. From germline, CDR1 is SGHRS and CDR2 YFSETQ. Trimming cost V 1 base and J 5 bases, with 12 bases left between them. In the original processing: The authors estimated nucleated cell counts from reference gene primer amplification. Data came from immunoSEQ multiplex PCR; TCRdb stores just in-frame clones and leaves some out. That table gives V, J and clone size, and the DNA gave D and trimming. The top ten hold roughly 2.9% of the sample, which has some 250,000 clones, 81% seen once.

The sample consisted of peripheral blood. The J gene is TRBJ2-5, the V gene TRBV5-1; TRBD2 might be the D (5 bases). This TCR was sampled from a woman aged 55-70 years with active or convalescent COVID-19. Here the CDR3 DNA reads TGCGCCAGCAGCTTGATTGTCGGGAAGGAGACCCAGTACTTC. Translating it yields CASSLIVGKETQYF. The full variable domain, its missing parts supplied by reference TRBV5-1 and TRBJ2-5, is KAGVTQTPRYLIKTRGQQVTLSCSPISGHRSVSWYQQTPGQGLQFLFEYFSETQRNKGNFPGRFSGRQFSNSRSEMNVSTLELGDSALYLCASSLIVGKETQYFGPGTRLLVL.